The text below deals with one T cell receptor beta chain. Its antigen is currently unknown. Germline loops: CDR1 MNHEY, CDR2 SMNVEV (reference sequence). The CDR3 has 15 residues. With 2 bases removed from V and 1 base from J, the gap between germline ends came to 11 bases. Time point: cycle 4 day 1 (C4D1), after more than five weeks of nivolumab. After autologous stem cell transplantation all patients relapsed, and prior brentuximab vedotin exposure differed between cohorts. The assay was immunoSEQ multiplex PCR, and TCRdb's table has in-frame clones only and misses some. The data show 100,000 or so clones, with about 92% seen just once and around a fifth held by the top ten. The entry originates in a study of PD-1 blockade in classical Hodgkin lymphoma. Whole-study results and caveats: TCR diversity in CD4+, not CD8+, cells rose significantly by C4D1.

The sequenced sample was peripheral blood mononuclear cells (PBMCs), obtained before the fourth cycle of nivolumab. This receptor was identified in a human donor with classical Hodgkin lymphoma. The chain uses TRBV27 and TRBJ1-1; D is unclear. The CDR3 DNA is TGTGCCAGCAGTTTAAAGCGTAAAACGAACACTGAAGCTTTCTTT. Translation: CASSLKRKTNTEAFF.